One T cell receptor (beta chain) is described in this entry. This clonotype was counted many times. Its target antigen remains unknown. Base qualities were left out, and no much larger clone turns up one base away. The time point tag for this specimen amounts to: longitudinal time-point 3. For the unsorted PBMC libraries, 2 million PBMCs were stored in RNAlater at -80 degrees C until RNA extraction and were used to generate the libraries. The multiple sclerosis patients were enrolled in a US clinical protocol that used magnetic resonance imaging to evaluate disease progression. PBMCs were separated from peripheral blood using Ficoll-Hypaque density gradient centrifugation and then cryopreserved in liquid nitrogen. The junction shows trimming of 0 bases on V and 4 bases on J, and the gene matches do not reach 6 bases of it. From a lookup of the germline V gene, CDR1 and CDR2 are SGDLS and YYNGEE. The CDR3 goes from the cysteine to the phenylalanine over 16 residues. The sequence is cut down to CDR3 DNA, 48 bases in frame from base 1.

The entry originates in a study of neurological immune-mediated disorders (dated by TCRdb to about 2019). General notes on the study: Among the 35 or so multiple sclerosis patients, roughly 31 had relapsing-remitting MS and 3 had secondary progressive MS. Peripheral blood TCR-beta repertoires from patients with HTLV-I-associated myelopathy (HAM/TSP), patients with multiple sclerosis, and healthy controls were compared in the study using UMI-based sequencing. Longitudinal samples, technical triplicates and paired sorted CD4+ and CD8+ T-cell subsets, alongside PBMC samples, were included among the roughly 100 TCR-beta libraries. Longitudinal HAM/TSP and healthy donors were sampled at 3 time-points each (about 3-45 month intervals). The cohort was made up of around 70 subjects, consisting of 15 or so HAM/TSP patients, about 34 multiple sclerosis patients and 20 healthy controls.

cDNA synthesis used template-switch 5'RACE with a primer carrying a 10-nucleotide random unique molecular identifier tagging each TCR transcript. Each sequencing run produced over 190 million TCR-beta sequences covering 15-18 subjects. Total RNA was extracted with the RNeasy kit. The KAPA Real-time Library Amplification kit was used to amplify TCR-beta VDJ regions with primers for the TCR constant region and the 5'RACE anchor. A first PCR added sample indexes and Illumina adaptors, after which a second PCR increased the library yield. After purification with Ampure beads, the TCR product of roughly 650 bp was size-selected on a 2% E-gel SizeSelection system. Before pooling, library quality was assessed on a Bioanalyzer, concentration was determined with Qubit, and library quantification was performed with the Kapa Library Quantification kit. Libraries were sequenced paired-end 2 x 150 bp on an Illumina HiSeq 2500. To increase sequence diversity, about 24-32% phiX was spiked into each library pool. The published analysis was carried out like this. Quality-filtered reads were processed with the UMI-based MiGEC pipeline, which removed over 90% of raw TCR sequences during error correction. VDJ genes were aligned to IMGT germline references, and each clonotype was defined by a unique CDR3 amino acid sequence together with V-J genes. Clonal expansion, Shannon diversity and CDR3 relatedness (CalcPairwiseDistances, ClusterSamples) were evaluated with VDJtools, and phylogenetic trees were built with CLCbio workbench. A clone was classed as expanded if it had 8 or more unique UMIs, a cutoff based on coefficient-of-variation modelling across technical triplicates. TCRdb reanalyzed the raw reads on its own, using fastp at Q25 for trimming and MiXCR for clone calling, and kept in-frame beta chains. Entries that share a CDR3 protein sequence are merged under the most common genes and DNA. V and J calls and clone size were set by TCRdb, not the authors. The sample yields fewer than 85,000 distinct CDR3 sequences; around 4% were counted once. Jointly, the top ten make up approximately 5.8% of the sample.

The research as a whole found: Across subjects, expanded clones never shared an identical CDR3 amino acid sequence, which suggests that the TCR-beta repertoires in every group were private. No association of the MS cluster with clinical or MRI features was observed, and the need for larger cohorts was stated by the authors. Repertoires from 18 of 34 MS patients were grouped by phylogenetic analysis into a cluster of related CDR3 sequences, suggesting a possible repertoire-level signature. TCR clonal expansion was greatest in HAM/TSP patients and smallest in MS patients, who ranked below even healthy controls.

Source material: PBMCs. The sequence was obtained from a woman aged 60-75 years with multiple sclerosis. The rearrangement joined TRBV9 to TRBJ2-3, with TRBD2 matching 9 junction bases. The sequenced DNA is TGTGCCAGCAGCGTAGTAGGCGGGGGGGCATCAGATACGCAGTATTTT. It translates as CASSVVGGGASDTQYF. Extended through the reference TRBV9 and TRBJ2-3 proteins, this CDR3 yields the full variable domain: DSGVTQTPKHLITATGQRVTLRCSPRSGDLSVYWYQQSLDQGLQFLIQYYNGEERAKGNILERFSAQQFPDLHSELNLSSLELGDSALYFCASSVVGGGASDTQYFGPGTRLTVL.